These 2 T cell receptor beta chains were all obtained from the same sample, sequenced in a study of monozygotic twins with inflammatory bowel disease. From its re-call of the 5' RACE reads, TCRdb lists each CDR3 protein once, without DNA. This sample's clone table lists about 210,000 distinct CDR3 sequences. Sequenced sample: blood. The receptors stem from a human donor with ulcerative colitis or Crohn's disease, or a healthy co-twin of an affected twin (not recorded which).

The V and J genes are TRBV12-3 or TRBV12-4 and TRBJ1-5; the D call from TCRdb, TRBD1, cannot be confirmed without DNA. The CDR3 covers 15 residues. This chain's CDR3 is CASSPGAEYNQPQHF.

The V and J genes are TRBV7-9 and TRBJ1-2. Germline values: CDR1 SEHNR, CDR2 FQNEAQ (reference sequence). CDR3 size: 14 residues. This CDR3 is CASSLGQPSYGYTF.